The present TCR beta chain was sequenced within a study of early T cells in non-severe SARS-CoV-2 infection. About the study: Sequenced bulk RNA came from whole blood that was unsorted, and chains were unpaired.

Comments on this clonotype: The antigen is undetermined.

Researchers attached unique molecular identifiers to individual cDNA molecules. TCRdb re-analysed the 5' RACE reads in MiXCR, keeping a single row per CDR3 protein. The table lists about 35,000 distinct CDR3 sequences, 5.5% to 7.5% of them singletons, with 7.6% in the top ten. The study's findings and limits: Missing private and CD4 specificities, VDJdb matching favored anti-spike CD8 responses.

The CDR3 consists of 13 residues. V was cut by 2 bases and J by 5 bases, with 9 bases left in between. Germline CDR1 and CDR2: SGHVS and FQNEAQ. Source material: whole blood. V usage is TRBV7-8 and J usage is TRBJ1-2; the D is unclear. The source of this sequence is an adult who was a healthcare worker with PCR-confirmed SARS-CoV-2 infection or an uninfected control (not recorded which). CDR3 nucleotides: TGTGCCAGCAGCTTATTGGGGATGTATGGCTACACCTTC. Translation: CASSLLGMYGYTF.